A selection of T cell receptor beta chains follows, all from one sample in a study of blood T cell repertoires in COVID-19. Clones were read by immunoSEQ multiplex PCR, and TCRdb kept only the in-frame ones, dropping some. The top ten hold approximately 25% of the sample, which has 94,000 or so clones, more than 65% seen once. Material for sequencing was peripheral blood. These receptors all come from a man in his fifties or sixties with acute or convalescent COVID-19. Each CDR3 is given without its conserved first and last residue. Each record gives: V gene, J gene, CDR3 protein.

TRBV29-1	TRBJ2-1	SVVILSSYNEQF
TRBV28	TRBJ1-1	ASSLPQGDTEAF
TRBV2	TRBJ1-2	ASSVGVNYYGYT
TRBV5-1	TRBJ2-3	ASSPLVTSTDTQY
TRBV11-2	TRBJ2-7	ASSLGHGGQYEQY
TRBV4-3	TRBJ2-5	ASSQGMTGGQETQY
TRBV28	TRBJ1-2	ASRDIQGVGGYT
TRBV20-1	TRBJ2-1	SASGPGQHNEQF
TRBV7-2	TRBJ1-3	ASSLSVSSSGNTIY
TRBV4-2	TRBJ1-3	ASSQAGSSGNTIY
TRBV6-6	TRBJ2-7	ASTTGYRPYEQY
TRBV18	TRBJ1-5	ASSPPSAGGNQPQH
TRBV6-2/TRBV6-3	TRBJ1-5	ASSYSDRAGQPQH
TRBV7-9	TRBJ2-3	ASSLLTGSTDTQY
TRBV6-2/TRBV6-3	TRBJ2-1	ASSYPPSSYNEQF
TRBV19	TRBJ2-7	ASRSVGGSHIYEQY
TRBV18	TRBJ2-1	ASYSLRTGDALFYNEQF
TRBV4-3	TRBJ2-3	ASSQGHRGTADTQY
TRBV15	TRBJ1-4	ATSLLVGTTNEKLF
TRBV2	TRBJ1-5	ASSEAYGQSAQH
TRBV19	TRBJ1-4	ASSIDRGNEKLF
TRBV14	TRBJ1-2	ASSRAGGTNYGYT
TRBV18	TRBJ2-5	ASSNSGTKAETQY
TRBV10-2	TRBJ1-5	ASSESSYSNQPQH
TRBV28	TRBJ2-3	ASSAPTTTGTDTQY
TRBV7-9	TRBJ2-2	ASSLVAVGGELF
TRBV15	TRBJ2-6	ATSSVFTGVGANVLT
TRBV7-9	TRBJ1-5	ASSSYSSNQPQH
TRBV10-3	TRBJ2-3	AIRTGQGVPDTQY
TRBV10-2	TRBJ1-1	ASSEQGATEAF
TRBV7-6	TRBJ2-3	ASSLVGGGGTDTQY
TRBV4-2	TRBJ2-3	ASSRGQSTDTQY
TRBV11-2	TRBJ2-1	ASTTQGYNEQF
TRBV2	TRBJ1-6	ASSVSGSNSPLH
TRBV28	TRBJ2-1	ASSTDRGLSYNEQF
TRBV7-9	TRBJ2-5	ASSLLRGQETQY
TRBV2	TRBJ2-5	ASTPDRLYQETQY